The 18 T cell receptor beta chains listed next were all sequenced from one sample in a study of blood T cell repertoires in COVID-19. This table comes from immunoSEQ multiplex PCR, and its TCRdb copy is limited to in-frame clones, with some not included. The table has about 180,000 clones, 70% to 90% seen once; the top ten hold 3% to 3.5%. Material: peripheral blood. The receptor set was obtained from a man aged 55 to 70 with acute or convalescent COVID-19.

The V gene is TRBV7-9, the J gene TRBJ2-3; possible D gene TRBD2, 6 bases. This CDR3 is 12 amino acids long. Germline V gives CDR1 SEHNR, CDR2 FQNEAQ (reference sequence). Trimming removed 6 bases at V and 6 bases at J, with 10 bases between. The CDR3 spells CASRGRTDTQYF. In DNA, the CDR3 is TGTGCCAGCAGGGGGAGGACGGATACGCAGTATTTT.

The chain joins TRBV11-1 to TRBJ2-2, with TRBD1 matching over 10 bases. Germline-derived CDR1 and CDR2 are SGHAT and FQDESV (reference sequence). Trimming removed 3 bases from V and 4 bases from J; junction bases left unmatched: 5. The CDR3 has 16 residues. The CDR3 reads CASSFGQGVGTGELFF. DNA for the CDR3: TGTGCCAGCAGCTTCGGACAGGGGGTTGGCACCGGGGAGCTGTTTTTT.

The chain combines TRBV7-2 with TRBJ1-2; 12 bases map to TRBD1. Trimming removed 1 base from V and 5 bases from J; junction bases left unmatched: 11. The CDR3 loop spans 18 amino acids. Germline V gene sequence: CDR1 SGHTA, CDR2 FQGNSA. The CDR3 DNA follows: TGTGCCAGCAGCTTAGGGGGACAGGGGGCTCGCCCAACATATGGCTACACCTTC. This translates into CASSLGGQGARPTYGYTF.

CDR3 protein: CASSIDIGGGTGELFF. CDR3 bases: TGTGCCAGTAGTATAGATATCGGTGGAGGCACCGGGGAGCTGTTTTTT. V is TRBV19 and J is TRBJ2-2, with D perhaps TRBD2 (5 bases). The germline V gene has CDR1 LNHDA and CDR2 SQIVND (reference sequence). The CDR3 extends over 16 amino acids. V lost 0 bases and J 4 bases, leaving 12 bases between the germline ends.

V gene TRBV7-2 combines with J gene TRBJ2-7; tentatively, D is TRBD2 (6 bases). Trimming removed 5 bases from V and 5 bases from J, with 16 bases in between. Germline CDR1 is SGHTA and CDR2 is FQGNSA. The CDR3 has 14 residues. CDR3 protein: CASSPSSGEDEQYF. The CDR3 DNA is TGTGCCAGCAGCCCTTCGTCGGGAGAGGACGAGCAGTACTTC.

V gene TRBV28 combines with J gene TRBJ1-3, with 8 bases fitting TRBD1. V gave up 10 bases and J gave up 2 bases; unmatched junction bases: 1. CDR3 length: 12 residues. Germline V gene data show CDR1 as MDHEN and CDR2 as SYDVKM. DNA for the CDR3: TGTGCCACACAGGGGGCTGGAAACACCATATATTTT. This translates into CATQGAGNTIYF.

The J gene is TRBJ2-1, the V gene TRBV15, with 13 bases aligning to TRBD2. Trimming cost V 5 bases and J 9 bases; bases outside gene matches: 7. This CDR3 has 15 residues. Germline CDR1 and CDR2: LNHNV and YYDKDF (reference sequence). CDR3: CATSAGGLAGSEQFF. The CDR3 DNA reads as TGTGCCACCAGCGCCGGGGGACTAGCGGGAAGTGAGCAGTTCTTC.

DNA of the CDR3: TGTGCCAGCAGCTTATACGAGGGAGTTGGGAATGAGCAGTTCTTC. This codes for CASSLYEGVGNEQFF. The chain combines TRBV7-3 with TRBJ2-1; a weak D match, TRBD2 (5 bases). V was trimmed by 2 bases and J by 7 bases, leaving 15 bases between them. Germline loops: CDR1 SGHTA, CDR2 FQGTGA. This CDR3 has 15 amino acids. Full variable domain (outside the CDR3, taken from reference TRBV7-3 and TRBJ2-1): GAGVSQTPSNKVTEKGKYVELRCDPISGHTALYWYRQSLGQGPEFLIYFQGTGAADDSGLPNDRFFAVRPEGSVSTLKIQRTERGDSAVYLCASSLYEGVGNEQFFGPGTRLTVL.

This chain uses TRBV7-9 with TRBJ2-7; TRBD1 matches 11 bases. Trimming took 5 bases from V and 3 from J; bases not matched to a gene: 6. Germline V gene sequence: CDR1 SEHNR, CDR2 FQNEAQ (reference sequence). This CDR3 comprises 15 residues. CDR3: CASSSWTGGNYEQYF. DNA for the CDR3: TGTGCCAGCAGCAGCTGGACAGGGGGCAACTACGAGCAGTACTTC.

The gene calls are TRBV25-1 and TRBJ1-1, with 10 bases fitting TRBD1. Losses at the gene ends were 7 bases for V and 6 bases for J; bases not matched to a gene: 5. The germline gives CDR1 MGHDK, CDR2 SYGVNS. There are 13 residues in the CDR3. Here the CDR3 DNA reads TGTGCCAGCAAAGGGACAGGGGCACCTGAAGCTTTCTTT. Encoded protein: CASKGTGAPEAFF.

In DNA, the CDR3 is TGTGCCAGCAGCTTGGATGGAGCTGCTAGCTATGGCTACACCTTC. Its protein product is CASSLDGAASYGYTF. The chain has TRBV5-6 and TRBJ1-2, with D uncertain. Trimming removed 0 bases from V and 4 bases from J, with 13 bases in between. Per germline, CDR1 SGHDT and CDR2 YYEEEE. There are 15 residues in the CDR3.

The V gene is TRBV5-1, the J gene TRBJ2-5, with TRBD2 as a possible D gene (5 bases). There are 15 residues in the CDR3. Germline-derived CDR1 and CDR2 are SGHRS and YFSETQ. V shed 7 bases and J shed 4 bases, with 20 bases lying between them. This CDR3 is CASGSAGSAGETQYF. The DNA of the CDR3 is TGCGCCAGCGGCAGCGCAGGCTCCGCGGGAGAGACCCAGTACTTC.

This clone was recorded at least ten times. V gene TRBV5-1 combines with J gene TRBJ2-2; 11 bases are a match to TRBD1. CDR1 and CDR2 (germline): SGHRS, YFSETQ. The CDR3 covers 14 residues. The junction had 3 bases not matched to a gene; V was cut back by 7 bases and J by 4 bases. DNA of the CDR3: TGCGCCAGCCGGGGACAGGGGGGCACCGGGGAGCTGTTTTTT. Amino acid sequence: CASRGQGGTGELFF.

CDR3 coding DNA: TGTGCCACACGAAGCCGCGCGGATAGCAATCAGCCCCAGCATTTT. As protein: CATRSRADSNQPQHF. The chain couples TRBV19 to TRBJ1-5; D unresolved. The CDR3 loop spans 15 amino acids. V lost 10 bases to trimming and J lost 0 bases, with 16 bases between them. The germline gives CDR1 LNHDA, CDR2 SQIVND (reference sequence).

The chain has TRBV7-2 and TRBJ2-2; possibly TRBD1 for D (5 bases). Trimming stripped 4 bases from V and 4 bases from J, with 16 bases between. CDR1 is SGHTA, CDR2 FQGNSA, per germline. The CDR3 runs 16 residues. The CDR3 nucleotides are TGTGCCAGCAGCTCTAACCCAGGGAAAGGCACCGGGGAGCTGTTTTTT. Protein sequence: CASSSNPGKGTGELFF.

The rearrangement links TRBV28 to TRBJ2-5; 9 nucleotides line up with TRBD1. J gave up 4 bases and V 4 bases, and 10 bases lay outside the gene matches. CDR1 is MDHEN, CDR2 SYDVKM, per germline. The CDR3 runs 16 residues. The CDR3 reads CASSSGGTGLRETQYF. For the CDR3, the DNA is TGTGCCAGCAGTTCTGGGGGGACAGGGTTGCGAGAGACCCAGTACTTC.

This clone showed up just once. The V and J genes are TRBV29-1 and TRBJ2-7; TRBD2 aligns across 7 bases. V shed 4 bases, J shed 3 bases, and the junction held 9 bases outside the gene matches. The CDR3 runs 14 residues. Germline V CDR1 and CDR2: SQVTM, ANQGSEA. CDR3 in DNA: TGCAGCGTTGCTAGGGGCCCTAGCGGCTACGAGCAGTACTTC. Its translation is CSVARGPSGYEQYF.

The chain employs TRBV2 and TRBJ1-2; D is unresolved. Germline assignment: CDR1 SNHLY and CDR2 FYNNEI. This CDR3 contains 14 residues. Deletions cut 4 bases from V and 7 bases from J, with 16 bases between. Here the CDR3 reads CASSAERVSVGYTF. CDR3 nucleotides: TGTGCCAGCAGTGCAGAGAGGGTGTCGGTTGGCTACACCTTC.